The source of this T cell receptor beta chain is a study of human T cells and chemical hapten exposure. Study in general: The study traced per-sample TCR yield variation mainly to small differences in pooled library volumes.

There are many counts of this clonotype. Its antigen is as yet unknown. Regarding time point: healthy volunteer bleed at 2 weeks. The authors' total RNA extraction used unfractionated whole blood. Whole-study findings and limits: With regard to DPC sensitization, TCRs above 1 in 1000 frequency did not change.

V shed 3 bases and J 2 bases; nucleotides not matched to a gene: 3. Per germline, CDR1 LNHDA and CDR2 SQIVND (reference sequence). This CDR3 has 15 amino acids. The library put unique molecular identifiers onto individual cDNA molecules. TCRdb itself ran the RACE reads through MiXCR, one entry per CDR3 protein. Of around 130,000 distinct CDR3 sequences listed, approximately 9.1% are singletons. The source material was whole blood. This TCR was sampled from a male donor in good health. Some clones in this sample may be carry-over from other donors' samples. V usage is TRBV19 and J usage is TRBJ1-2, with 10 bases that match TRBD1. CDR3 sequence reads: CASSMDRGMNYGYTF. The CDR3 bases are TGTGCCAGTAGTATGGACAGGGGGATGAACTATGGCTACACCTTC. The whole variable domain, remainder taken from reference TRBV19 and TRBJ1-2, is DGGITQSPKYLFRKEGQNVTLSCEQNLNHDAMYWYRQDPGQGLRLIYYSQIVNDFQKGDIAEGYSVSREKKESFPLTVTSAQKNPTAFYLCASSMDRGMNYGYTFGSGTRLTVV.